The T cell receptor beta chain described here comes from a study of blood T cells in healthy people across ages. Together with a sample-barcoded 5' primer, a J-beta primer mix was included in a second PCR lasting about 6 to 12 cycles. TCRdb re-analysed the 5' RACE reads in MiXCR, keeping a single row per CDR3 protein. The sample lists over 1,300,000 distinct CDR3 sequences, approximately 59% occurring once. The CDR3 is made up of 13 amino acids. With 7 bases clipped from V and 3 bases from J, the junction kept 3 bases outside the gene matches. Germline values: CDR1 MNHEY, CDR2 SMNVEV (reference sequence).

The sequence was collected from a man younger than 35 in good health. This chain links TRBV27 with TRBJ2-3; 8 bases map to TRBD2. Sequencing input: blood. The CDR3 region has the DNA TGTGCCAGCACAGCGGGAGCTACAGATACGCAGTATTTT. Translated: CASTAGATDTQYF.